These 11 T cell receptor beta chains were sequenced from one sample in a study of T-cell reconstitution after alpha-beta-depleted transplantation in children. A TCRbeta library incorporating unique molecular identifiers was prepared. TCRdb re-analysed the PCR reads in MiXCR, keeping a single row per CDR3 protein. Of about 470,000 distinct CDR3 sequences listed, over 40% were seen once; the top ten hold around 29%. This material consisted of PBMCs, taken before TCRalphabeta/CD19-depleted stem cell transplant. These receptors came from a girl aged 2-10 years with aplastic anemia, due to receive a stem cell transplant.

This clonotype was observed at least ten times. The J gene is TRBJ2-3, the V gene TRBV20-1; 8 nucleotides align to TRBD1. V shed 5 bases and J 1 base; nucleotides not matched to a gene: 5. The germline V gene has CDR1 DFQATT and CDR2 SNEGSKA (reference sequence). This CDR3 contains 14 residues. The CDR3: CSAATGQGTDTQYF. The CDR3 nucleotides are TGCAGTGCTGCGACGGGACAGGGCACAGATACGCAGTATTTT.

The chain links TRBV20-1 to TRBJ2-2; tentative D call: TRBD1 (6 bases). Trimming cost V 4 bases and J 2 bases, with 11 bases left between them. CDR1 is DFQATT and CDR2 is SNEGSKA in the germline V gene (reference sequence). The CDR3 contains 14 residues. As DNA, the CDR3 is TGCAGTGCTAAGGCAGGGGTAAACACCGGGGAGCTGTTTTTT. Amino acid sequence: CSAKAGVNTGELFF.

The V gene is TRBV28, the J gene TRBJ2-3; 10 nucleotides line up with TRBD2. The V segment lost 2 bases and the J segment 2 bases; nucleotides outside the gene matches: 7. This CDR3 has 17 residues. In germline, CDR1 is MDHEN, CDR2 SYDVKM. The CDR3 DNA follows: TGTGCCAGCAGTTTACCGGCACTAGCGGGGCCCACAGATACGCAGTATTTT. Residues: CASSLPALAGPTDTQYF.

This rearrangement joins TRBV2 to TRBJ2-2; D is undetermined. CDR3 length equals 14 residues. Per the germline V gene, CDR1 is SNHLY and CDR2 is FYNNEI. Trimming removed 6 bases from V and 3 bases from J, with 11 bases in between. This CDR3 is CASSAGPDTGELFF. The CDR3 DNA follows: TGTGCCAGCAGCGCAGGTCCGGACACCGGGGAGCTGTTTTTT.

This rearrangement joins TRBV21-1 to TRBJ1-1; the D call of TRBD1 is as the table states it, not checked on the DNA. TRBV21-1 is shown as a pseudogene. The CDR3 is 16 residues long. CDR3 bases: TGTGCCAGCAGCAAAGGGGGGTATTCATCAAGGGCTGAAGCTTTCTTT. This sequence encodes CASSKGGYSSRAEAFF.

J is TRBJ2-3 and V is TRBV7-2; D may be TRBD1 (5 bases). The germline gives CDR1 SGHTA, CDR2 FQGNSA. The CDR3 has 16 residues. V was clipped by 3 bases and J by 2 bases, with 15 bases between them. The CDR3 region is CASSFRHDSPTDTQYF. The CDR3 region has the DNA TGTGCCAGCAGCTTCCGTCATGACAGCCCCACAGATACGCAGTATTTT.

The chain employs TRBV20-1 and TRBJ2-1, with TRBD1 matching 7 bases. The germline V gene has CDR1 DFQATT and CDR2 SNEGSKA (reference sequence). J gave up 4 bases and V 3 bases, and 18 bases lay outside the gene matches. This CDR3 is 18 amino acids long. As DNA, the CDR3 is TGCAGTGCTAGCGACCCTAAAAGGGGAACAGGGGCATACAATGAGCAGTTCTTC. Amino acids: CSASDPKRGTGAYNEQFF.

This clonotype was detected only a few times. The J gene is TRBJ2-3, the V gene TRBV5-1; TRBD2 is a possible D gene (5 bases). The CDR3 is 16 amino acids. Germline V gene sequence: CDR1 SGHRS, CDR2 YFSETQ. V was cut by 0 bases and J by 3 bases, with 14 bases left in between. The CDR3 DNA reads as TGCGCCAGCAGCTTGGTTAGCGCCAGAGGTACAGATACGCAGTATTTT. The encoded protein is CASSLVSARGTDTQYF.

Points on this clonotype: A read error is possible here, since a much larger clone lies one base away. The rearrangement links TRBV28 to TRBJ1-5; D is uncertain. Trimming left V 3 bases short and J 4 bases short, with 19 bases between. The germline gives CDR1 MDHEN, CDR2 SYDVKM. The CDR3 length is 17 residues. In nucleotides, the CDR3 is TGTGCCAGCAGTTTTCGCCAGCTCAAAAGCATAAATCAGCCCCAGCATTTT. This translates into CASSFRQLKSINQPQHF. Drawing the rest from reference TRBV28 and TRBJ1-5, the complete variable domain is DVKVTQSSRYLVKRTGEKVFLECVQDMDHENMFWYRQDPGLGLRLIYFSYDVKMKEKGDIPEGYSVSREKKERFSLILESASTNQTSMYLCASSFRQLKSINQPQHFGDGTRLSIL.

The V and J genes are TRBV29-1 and TRBJ1-1, with D uncertain. CDR3 length: 12 amino acids. V was shortened by 6 bases and J by 1 base, with 9 bases between the two germline ends. Germline V gene sequence: CDR1 SQVTM, CDR2 ANQGSEA. The CDR3 sequence is CSVAHRNTEAFF. CDR3 sequence (DNA): TGCAGCGTCGCACACCGGAACACTGAAGCTTTCTTT. Complete variable domain (other parts from reference TRBV29-1 and TRBJ1-1): SAVISQKPSRDICQRGTSLTIQCQVDSQVTMMFWYRQQPGQSLTLIATANQGSEATYESGFVIDKFPISRPNLTFSTLTVSNMSPEDSSIYLCSVAHRNTEAFFGQGTRLTVV.

The table lists this clonotype with many counts. The chain combines TRBV20-1 with TRBJ1-2, with D possibly TRBD1 on 5 matching bases. Germline loops: CDR1 DFQATT, CDR2 SNEGSKA (reference sequence). This CDR3 spans 14 amino acids. V shed 2 bases and J shed 1 base, with 11 bases lying between them. CDR3 amino acids: CSARTDSYNYGYTF. The DNA of the CDR3 is TGCAGTGCTAGAACCGACAGTTATAACTATGGCTACACCTTC.